This T cell receptor beta chain is drawn from a study of regulatory T cells in long-lasting Graves disease. Stated time point: newly diagnosed GD, antithyroid drugs for less than 3 months. Extracted PBMC RNA gave rise to the TCR library. Each patient gave 7 to 9 milliliters of EDTA-anticoagulated peripheral blood. iRepertoire HTBI primers and Arm-PCR of CDR3 regions built TCR beta libraries. TCRdb passed the multiplex PCR reads through MiXCR, listing each CDR3 protein once. This table holds 420,000 or so distinct CDR3 sequences, around 15% found once. As for this clonotype: Its antigen is as yet unknown.

Study-wide results and limits: Only a small sample size was used, which may have cut accuracy.

The V gene lost 5 bases and the J gene lost 2 bases, with 12 bases spanning the gap. Germline assignment: CDR1 SGHTA and CDR2 FQGTGA. CDR3 size: 15 residues. The data were also submitted as part of a second study, on T cells in Graves' hyperthyroidism and ophthalmopathy. That paper adds: Diagnostic decisions used clinical symptoms, serum thyroxine and TRAb, thyroid ultrasound and orbital computed tomography. Initially, a first-round RT-PCR of the TCR CDR3 employed the HTBI primer set.

The chain links TRBV7-3 to TRBJ2-2; tentatively, D is TRBD1 (6 bases). This receptor was identified in a woman under 30 with Graves disease. The material sequenced was peripheral blood mononuclear cells (PBMCs), taken at new diagnosis, from a patient treated with antithyroid drugs. The CDR3, as DNA: TGTGCCAGCAGCAAGACCGGGACAAACACCGGGGAGCTGTTTTTT. Amino acid sequence: CASSKTGTNTGELFF.